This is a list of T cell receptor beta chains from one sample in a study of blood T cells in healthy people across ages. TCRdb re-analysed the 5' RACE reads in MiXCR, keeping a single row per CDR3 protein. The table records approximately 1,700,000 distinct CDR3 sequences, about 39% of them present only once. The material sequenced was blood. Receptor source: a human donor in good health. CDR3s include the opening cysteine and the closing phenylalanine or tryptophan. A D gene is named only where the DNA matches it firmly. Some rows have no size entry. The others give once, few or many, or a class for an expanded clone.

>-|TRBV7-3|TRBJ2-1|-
TGTGCCAGCAGCCCAATTGGGGGCGATGAGCAGTTCTTC
CASSPIGGDEQFF
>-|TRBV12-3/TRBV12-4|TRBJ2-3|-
TGTGCCAGCAGTTCCCACAGGGGTGGGACTGCAGATACGCAGTATTTT
CASSSHRGGTADTQYF
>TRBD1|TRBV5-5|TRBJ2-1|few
TGTGCCAGCAGCGTGGGGACAGGTTCAAGCTCCTACAATGAGCAGTTCTTC
CASSVGTGSSSYNEQFF
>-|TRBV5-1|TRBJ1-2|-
TGCGCCAGCAGTAGAGGGGAGGAGGGCTACACCTTC
CASSRGEEGYTF
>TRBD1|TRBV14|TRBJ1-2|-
TGTGCCAGCAGCCAGGCTGACAGGGCCTATGGCTACACCTTC
CASSQADRAYGYTF
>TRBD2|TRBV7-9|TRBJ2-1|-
TGTGCCAGCAGCCCCCAACAACGGGGGGTCCCCCCCAATGAGCAGTTCTTC
CASSPQQRGVPPNEQFF
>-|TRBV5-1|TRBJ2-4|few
TGCGCCAGCAGCCAACAACCCTCTTATCGGGGGGCCCTTGACATTCAGTACTTC
CASSQQPSYRGALDIQYF
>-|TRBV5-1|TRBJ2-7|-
TGCGCCAGCAGCCCCCAGGGTGAGGGGATCGGCGAGCAGTACTTC
CASSPQGEGIGEQYF
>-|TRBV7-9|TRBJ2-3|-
TGTGCCAGCAGCTTCTTAGAAGCTCCGATGGGAAATACGCAGTATTTT
CASSFLEAPMGNTQYF
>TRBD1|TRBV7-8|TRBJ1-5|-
TGTGCCAGCAGCCATACCCGACAGGGAACCAATCAGCCCCAGCATTTT
CASSHTRQGTNQPQHF
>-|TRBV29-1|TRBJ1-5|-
TGCAGCGTTATGGTTTATAGCAATCAGCCCCAGCATTTT
CSVMVYSNQPQHF
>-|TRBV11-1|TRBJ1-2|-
TGTGCCAGCAGCTTAGGAGGGACTGCGAACCTCTATGGCTACACCTTC
CASSLGGTANLYGYTF
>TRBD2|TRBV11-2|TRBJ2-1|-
TGTGCCAGCAGCCTAGTAGGGCGACTAGCGGGGGCCTCAAACCCCCACAATGAGCAGTTCTTC
CASSLVGRLAGASNPHNEQFF
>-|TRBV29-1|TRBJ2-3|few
TGCAGCGTTGAGGTGGACCCCCCGTATTTT
CSVEVDPPYF
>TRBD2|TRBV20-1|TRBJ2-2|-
TGCAGTGCTAGAGATAGGTCCTGGAGCGGGGGTGGGGAGCTGTTTTTT
CSARDRSWSGGGELFF
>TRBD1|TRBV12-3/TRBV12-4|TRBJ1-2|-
TGTGCCAGCAGTTTAAGGGCAGGGGGCCCCGGCTACACCTTC
CASSLRAGGPGYTF
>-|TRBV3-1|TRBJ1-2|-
TGTGCCAGCAGCAAAGGGTACACAAGATCAACTAACTATGGCTACACCTTC
CASSKGYTRSTNYGYTF
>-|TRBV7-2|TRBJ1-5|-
TGTGCCAGCAGCTTAGCTGGGACAAATAGCAATCAGCCCCAGCATTTT
CASSLAGTNSNQPQHF
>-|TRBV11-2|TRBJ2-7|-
TGTGCCAGCAGCTTCATCGGGAGCAGGGCCTCCTACGAGCAGTACTTC
CASSFIGSRASYEQYF
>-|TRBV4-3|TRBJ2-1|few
TGCGCCAGCAGCAACAGAGGGTCCAGCGAGCTACAAGGTGAGCAGTTCTTC
CASSNRGSSELQGEQFF
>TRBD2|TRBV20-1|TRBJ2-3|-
TGCAGTGCTAGAGTAAAGCGGGGGGGCCTCGCAGATACGCAGTATTTT
CSARVKRGGLADTQYF
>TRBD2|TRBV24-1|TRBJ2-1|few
TGTGCCACCAGTGATTCGTCTAGCGGGGGCCTCATGGATGAGCAGTTCTTC
CATSDSSSGGLMDEQFF
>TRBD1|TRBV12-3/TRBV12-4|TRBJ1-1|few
TGTGCCAGCAGCCTGACAGGGGGTGAAGCTTTCTTT
CASSLTGGEAFF
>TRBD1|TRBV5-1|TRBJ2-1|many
TGTGCCAGCAGCCTTAGACAGGGTTACAATGAGCAGTTCTTC
CASSLRQGYNEQFF
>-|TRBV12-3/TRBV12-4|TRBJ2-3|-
TGTGTCACCCTCCGGGACCAAAGCACAGATACGCAGTATTTT
CVTLRDQSTDTQYF